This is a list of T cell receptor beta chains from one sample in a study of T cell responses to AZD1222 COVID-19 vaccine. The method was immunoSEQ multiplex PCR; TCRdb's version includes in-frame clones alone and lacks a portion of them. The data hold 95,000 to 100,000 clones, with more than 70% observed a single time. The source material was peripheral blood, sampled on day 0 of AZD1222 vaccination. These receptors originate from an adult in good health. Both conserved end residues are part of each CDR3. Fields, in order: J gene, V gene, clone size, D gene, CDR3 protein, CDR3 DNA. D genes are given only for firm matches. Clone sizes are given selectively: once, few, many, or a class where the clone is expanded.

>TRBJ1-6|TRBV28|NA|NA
CASSSQRGLSERGSPLHF
TGTGCCAGCAGTTCACAGCGCGGGCTTTCGGAACGGGGTTCACCCCTCCACTTT
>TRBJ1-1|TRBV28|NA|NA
CASSLFSGDTEAFF
TGTGCCAGCAGTTTATTCTCAGGGGACACTGAAGCTTTCTTT
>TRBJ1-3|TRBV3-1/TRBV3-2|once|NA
CASSQDLSGNTIYF
TGTGCCAGCAGCCAAGATCTCTCTGGAAACACCATATATTTT
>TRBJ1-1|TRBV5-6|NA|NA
CASSLPQGTTEAFF
TGTGCCAGCAGCTTGCCCCAGGGGACCACTGAAGCTTTCTTT
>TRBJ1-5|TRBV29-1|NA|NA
CSVGELDQPQHF
TGCAGCGTTGGGGAGTTGGATCAGCCCCAGCATTTT
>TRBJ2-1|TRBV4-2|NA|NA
CASSPLWGYNEQFF
TGTGCCAGCAGCCCCTTGTGGGGTTACAATGAGCAGTTCTTC
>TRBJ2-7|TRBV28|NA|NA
CASQQEGRDYEQYF
TGTGCCTCACAACAGGAGGGGCGAGACTACGAGCAGTACTTC
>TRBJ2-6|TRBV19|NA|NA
CASSIWGSGANVLTF
TGTGCCAGTAGTATTTGGGGCTCTGGGGCCAACGTCCTGACTTTC
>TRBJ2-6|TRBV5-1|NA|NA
CASNTGMSSGANVLTF
TGCGCCAGCAATACAGGGATGAGCTCTGGGGCCAACGTCCTGACTTTC
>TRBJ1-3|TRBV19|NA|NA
CASSISGQGNTIYF
TGTGCCAGTAGTATATCCGGGCAAGGAAACACCATATATTTT
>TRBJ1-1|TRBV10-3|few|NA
CAISDNTEAFF
TGTGCCATCAGTGATAACACTGAAGCTTTCTTT
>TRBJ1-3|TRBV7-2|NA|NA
CASSLVAMSSGNTIYF
TGTGCCAGCAGCTTAGTGGCCATGTCCTCTGGAAACACCATATATTTT
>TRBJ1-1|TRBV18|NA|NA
CASSPARGGPNIATEAFF
TGTGCCAGCTCACCCGCCCGGGGGGGGCCGAATATAGCGACTGAAGCTTTCTTT